A single sample gave rise to the 10 T cell receptor beta chains below, sequenced in a study of blood T cell repertoires in COVID-19. Libraries were prepared by immunoSEQ multiplex PCR; TCRdb keeps only in-frame clonotypes and omits some of them. The table shows over 150,000 clones, with approximately 85% occurring only once. Sequenced: PBMCs or T cells enriched from blood (not recorded which). These receptors were obtained from a man aged 35 to 55 who had recovered from COVID-19.

This sequence joins TRBV24-1 and TRBJ2-7, with D tentatively TRBD1 (5 bases). Per the germline V gene, CDR1 is KGHDR and CDR2 is SFDVKD. Trimming left V 9 bases short and J 2 bases short, with 13 bases between. This CDR3 contains 13 residues. CDR3 region: CATGPADTYEQYF. CDR3 nucleotide sequence: TGTGCCACCGGACCCGCGGACACCTACGAGCAGTACTTC.

The chain uses TRBV3-1 (or the pseudogene TRBV3-2) and TRBJ2-7; D possibly corresponds to TRBD2 (6 bases). CDR1 LGHDT and CDR2 YNNKEL come from the germline V gene (reference sequence). V gave up 2 bases and J gave up 3 bases, with 11 bases separating them. The CDR3 spans 14 residues. The CDR3 region is CASSQRTTFYEQYF. The CDR3 DNA reads TGTGCCAGCAGCCAAAGGACTACCTTCTACGAGCAGTACTTC.

The gene calls are TRBV7-2 and TRBJ1-1, with D hard to call. Germline-derived CDR1 and CDR2 are SGHTA and FQGNSA. Deletions cut 0 bases from V and 5 bases from J, with 10 bases between. This CDR3 is 14 amino acids long. CDR3 in DNA: TGTGCCAGCAGCTTAGCCCGGGGTATTACTGAAGCTTTCTTT. This codes for CASSLARGITEAFF.

This sequence joins TRBV6-1 and TRBJ1-5; the match to TRBD1 covers 8 bases. V was clipped by 2 bases and J by 1 base; unmatched bases: 10. Germline CDR1 is MNHNS and CDR2 is SASEGT. CDR3 size: 18 residues. CDR3 sequence (DNA): TGTGCCAGCAGTGAAAGGGTACAGGGGGTTTGGAGCAATCAGCCCCAGCATTTT. Its translation: CASSERVQGVWSNQPQHF.

The chain recombines TRBV12-5 with TRBJ2-7, with 10 bases lining up with TRBD1. From germline, CDR1 is LGHNT and CDR2 FRNRAP. The CDR3 is 18 residues long. The V segment lost 4 bases and the J segment 5 bases; nucleotides outside the gene matches: 17. CDR3 residues: CASGSPTDPGQGINEQYF. The CDR3 DNA reads TGTGCTAGTGGTTCCCCCACCGACCCGGGACAGGGGATCAACGAGCAGTACTTC.

The gene calls are TRBV6-1 and TRBJ1-1, with 8 bases lining up with TRBD1. V gave up 0 bases and J gave up 8 bases; unmatched junction bases: 14. The CDR3 loop spans 17 amino acids. Per germline, CDR1 MNHNS and CDR2 SASEGT. CDR3 DNA sequence: TGTGCCAGCAGTGAAGCGCGCCGGACAGGGAGTGAGGGAGAAGCTTTCTTT. Translation gives CASSEARRTGSEGEAFF.

V usage is TRBV2 and J usage is TRBJ1-2; the match to TRBD1 covers 12 bases. This CDR3 has 14 amino acids. V trimming: 6 bases; J trimming: 4 bases; junction bases outside the gene matches: 3. Germline V gives CDR1 SNHLY, CDR2 FYNNEI. The CDR3 sequence: CASRGTGGTYGYTF. DNA for the CDR3: TGTGCCAGCAGGGGGACAGGGGGCACCTATGGCTACACCTTC.

The chain carries TRBV9 and TRBJ1-2; D gene uncertain. With 0 bases removed from V and 9 bases from J, the gap between germline ends came to 18 bases. The CDR3 is 15 residues long. The germline V gene has CDR1 SGDLS and CDR2 YYNGEE. CDR3 nucleotides: TGTGCCAGCAGCGTAGGTCCTCCAGAACCCGGGAGCTACACCTTC. Amino acid sequence: CASSVGPPEPGSYTF.

This clone has just one count. J is TRBJ2-1 and V is TRBV5-1; 7 nucleotides align to TRBD2. CDR1 is SGHRS and CDR2 is YFSETQ in the germline V gene. The junction had 13 bases not matched to a gene; V was cut back by 5 bases and J by 5 bases. The CDR3 has 16 amino acids. For the CDR3, the DNA is TGCGCCAGCAGTCCACTCGCCAGAGGGACTAACAATGAGCAGTTCTTC. This encodes CASSPLARGTNNEQFF.

This clone was observed once. The genes are TRBV11-3 and TRBJ2-3, with TRBD2 identical over 13 bases. The CDR3 is 18 amino acids. The ends lost 3 bases at V and 4 bases at J; junction bases unmatched: 10. The V gene's germline CDR1 is SGHNT and CDR2 YENEEA. The CDR3 bases are TGTGCCAGCAGCTTTATACAGACTAGCGGGGGGAGTCCAGATACGCAGTATTTT. This encodes CASSFIQTSGGSPDTQYF.